Given below is one TCR beta chain in context. Its antigen remains unidentified. The data derive from a study of CD8 T cells in Susac syndrome. Study summary: When blood was drawn, the patients with Susac syndrome were therapy-naive, on corticosteroids, or on intravenous immunoglobulin alone. Findings of the study overall: CD8+ clones in Susac expanded most in TEMRA cells and active patients.

Trimming cost V 3 bases and J 7 bases; bases outside gene matches: 12. Germline lookup yields CDR1 SGHTA and CDR2 FQGNSA. The CDR3 is made up of 17 amino acids. A quantity of roughly 0.5 to 1 ug RNA underwent reverse transcription using random hexamers. TCRdb fed the immunoSEQ multiplex PCR reads into MiXCR, producing one record per CDR3 protein. The table shows about 100,000 distinct CDR3 sequences, with approximately 95% occurring only once. Diagnostic criteria for definite or probable disease, in their recently defined form, were met by the patients with Susac syndrome. The authors negatively isolated CD8+ and CD4+ T cells and FACS-enriched TEMRA cells.

Sample: CD8+ T cells from PBMCs. This chain joins TRBV7-2 and TRBJ2-7; 13 nucleotides match TRBD2. The sequence was obtained from a human donor with Susac syndrome. CDR3 in DNA: TGTGCCAGCAGCTTTAGCGGACTAGCGGGAGTGGTTGGAGAGCAGTACTTC. It is translated as CASSFSGLAGVVGEQYF. The whole variable domain, remainder taken from reference TRBV7-2 and TRBJ2-7, is GAGVSQSPSNKVTEKGKDVELRCDPISGHTALYWYRQSLGQGLEFLIYFQGNSAPDKSGLPSDRFSAERTGGSVSTLTIQRTQQEDSAVYLCASSFSGLAGVVGEQYFGPGTRLTVT.